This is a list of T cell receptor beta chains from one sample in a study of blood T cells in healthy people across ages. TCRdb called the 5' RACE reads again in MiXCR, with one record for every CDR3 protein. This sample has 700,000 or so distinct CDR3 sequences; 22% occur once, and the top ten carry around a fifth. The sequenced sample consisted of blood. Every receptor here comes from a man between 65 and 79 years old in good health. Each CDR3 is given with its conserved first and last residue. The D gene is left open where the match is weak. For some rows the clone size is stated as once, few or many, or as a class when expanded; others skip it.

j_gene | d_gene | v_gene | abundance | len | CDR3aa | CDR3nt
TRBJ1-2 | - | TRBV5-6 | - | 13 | CASSMGQRGGDTF | TGTGCCAGCAGCATGGGACAAAGGGGAGGTGACACCTTC
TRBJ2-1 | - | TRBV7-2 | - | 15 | CASSSDPGRYNEQFF | TGTGCCAGCAGCTCCGACCCAGGGCGCTACAATGAGCAGTTCTTC
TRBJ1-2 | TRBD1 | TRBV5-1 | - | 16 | CASSWMTGRVDYGYPF | TGCGCCAGCAGCTGGATGACAGGGAGGGTAGACTATGGCTACCCCTTC
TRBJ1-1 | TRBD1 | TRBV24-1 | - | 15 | CATSDPGTGRTEAFF | TGTGCCACCAGTGACCCCGGGACAGGGAGGACTGAAGCTTTCTTT
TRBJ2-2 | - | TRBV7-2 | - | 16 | CASSLAGARRGGELFF | TGTGCCAGCAGCTTAGCGGGGGCCCGACGGGGCGGGGAGCTGTTTTTT
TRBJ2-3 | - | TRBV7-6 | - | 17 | CASSPIGGYESTDTQYF | TGTGCCAGCAGCCCAATAGGGGGGTACGAGAGCACAGATACGCAGTATTTT
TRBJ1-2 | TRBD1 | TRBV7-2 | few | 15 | CASSSTGQGTSGYTF | TGTGCCAGCAGCTCCACAGGACAGGGGACGAGTGGCTACACCTTC
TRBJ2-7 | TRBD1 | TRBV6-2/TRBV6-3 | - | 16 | CASSYRDRRRSYEQYF | TGTGCCAGCAGCTATAGGGACAGGCGGCGCTCCTACGAGCAGTACTTC
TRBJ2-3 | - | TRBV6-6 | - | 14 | CASSYGIGGDTQYF | TGTGCCAGCAGTTACGGGATTGGGGGGGATACGCAGTATTTT
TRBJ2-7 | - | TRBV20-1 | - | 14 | CSADTGDFPYEQYF | TGCAGTGCGGATACCGGGGACTTCCCCTACGAGCAGTACTTC
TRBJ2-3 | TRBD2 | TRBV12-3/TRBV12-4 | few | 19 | CAGSLTFRLAADSTDTQYF | TGTGCCGGCAGTTTAACCTTCAGACTAGCGGCAGATAGCACAGATACGCAGTATTTT
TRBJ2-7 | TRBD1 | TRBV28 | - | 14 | CASRSTGVTYEQYF | TGTGCCAGCAGATCTACAGGGGTCACCTACGAGCAGTACTTC
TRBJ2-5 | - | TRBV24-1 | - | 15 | CATSDVVGTEETQYF | TGTGCCACCAGTGATGTCGTTGGGACCGAAGAGACCCAGTACTTC
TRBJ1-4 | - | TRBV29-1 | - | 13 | CSVPGRGDEKLFF | TGCAGCGTCCCGGGGAGGGGGGATGAAAAACTGTTTTTT
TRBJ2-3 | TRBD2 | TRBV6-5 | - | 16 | CASSYGVTSVTDTQYF | TGTGCCAGCAGTTATGGTGTGACTAGCGTCACAGATACGCAGTATTTT
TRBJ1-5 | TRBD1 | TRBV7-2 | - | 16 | CASSLRTGDFNQPQHF | TGTGCCAGCAGCTTGAGGACAGGGGATTTTAATCAGCCCCAGCATTTT
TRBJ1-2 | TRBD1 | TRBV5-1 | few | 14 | CASSRDRAGYGYTF | TGCGCCAGCAGTCGTGACAGGGCGGGCTATGGCTACACCTTC
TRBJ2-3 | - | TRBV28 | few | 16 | CASSLVPQGNTDTQYF | TGTGCCAGCAGTTTAGTCCCCCAGGGCAACACAGATACGCAGTATTTT
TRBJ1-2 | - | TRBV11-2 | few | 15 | CASSLDRTAGFGYTF | TGTGCCAGCAGCTTAGATCGTACGGCAGGTTTTGGCTACACCTTC
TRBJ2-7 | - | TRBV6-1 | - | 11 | CATQVSYEQYF | TGTGCCACCCAGGTCTCCTACGAGCAGTACTTC
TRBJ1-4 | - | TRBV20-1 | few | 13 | CSPRGRTNEKLFF | TGCAGTCCGAGGGGCCGTACTAATGAAAAACTGTTTTTT
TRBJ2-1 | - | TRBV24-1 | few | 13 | CATSGSYYNEQFF | TGTGCCACCAGCGGGTCCTATTACAATGAGCAGTTCTTC
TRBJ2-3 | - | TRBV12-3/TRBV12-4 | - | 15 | CASSLIGAGADTQYF | TGTGCCAGCAGTTTGATCGGAGCGGGCGCAGATACGCAGTATTTT
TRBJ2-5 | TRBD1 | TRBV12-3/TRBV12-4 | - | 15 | CASSLATGQQETQYF | TGTGCCAGCAGTTTGGCGACAGGGCAACAAGAGACCCAGTACTTC
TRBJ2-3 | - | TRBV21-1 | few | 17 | CASSKVRLAGFTDTQYF | TGTGCCAGCAGCAAAGTTCGGCTAGCGGGGTTCACAGATACGCAGTATTTT
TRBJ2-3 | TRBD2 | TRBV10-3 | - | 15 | CAISGRGTSTDTQYF | TGTGCCATCAGTGGGCGGGGGACTAGCACAGATACGCAGTATTTT
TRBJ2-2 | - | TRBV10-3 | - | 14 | CAISESADTGELFF | TGTGCCATCAGTGAGTCGGCAGACACCGGGGAGCTGTTTTTT
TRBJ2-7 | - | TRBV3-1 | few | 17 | CASSQRRRGTTSYEQYF | TGTGCCAGCAGCCAGCGGCGGCGGGGAACAACTTCCTACGAGCAGTACTTC
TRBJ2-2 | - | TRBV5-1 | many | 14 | CASSTGQNTGELFF | TGCGCCAGCAGCACCGGACAGAACACCGGGGAGCTGTTTTTT